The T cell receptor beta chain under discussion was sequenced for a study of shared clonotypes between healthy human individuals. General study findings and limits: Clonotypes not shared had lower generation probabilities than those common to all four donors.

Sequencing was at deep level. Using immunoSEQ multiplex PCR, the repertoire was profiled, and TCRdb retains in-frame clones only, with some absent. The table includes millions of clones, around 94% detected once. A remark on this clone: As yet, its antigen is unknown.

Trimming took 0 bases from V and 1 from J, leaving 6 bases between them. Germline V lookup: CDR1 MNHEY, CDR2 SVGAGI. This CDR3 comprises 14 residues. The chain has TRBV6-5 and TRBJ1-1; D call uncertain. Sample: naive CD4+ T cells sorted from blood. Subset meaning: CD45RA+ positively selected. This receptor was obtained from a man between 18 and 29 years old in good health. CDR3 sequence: CASSYSDENTEAFF. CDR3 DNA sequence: TGTGCCAGCAGTTACTCGGATGAGAACACTGAAGCTTTCTTT.